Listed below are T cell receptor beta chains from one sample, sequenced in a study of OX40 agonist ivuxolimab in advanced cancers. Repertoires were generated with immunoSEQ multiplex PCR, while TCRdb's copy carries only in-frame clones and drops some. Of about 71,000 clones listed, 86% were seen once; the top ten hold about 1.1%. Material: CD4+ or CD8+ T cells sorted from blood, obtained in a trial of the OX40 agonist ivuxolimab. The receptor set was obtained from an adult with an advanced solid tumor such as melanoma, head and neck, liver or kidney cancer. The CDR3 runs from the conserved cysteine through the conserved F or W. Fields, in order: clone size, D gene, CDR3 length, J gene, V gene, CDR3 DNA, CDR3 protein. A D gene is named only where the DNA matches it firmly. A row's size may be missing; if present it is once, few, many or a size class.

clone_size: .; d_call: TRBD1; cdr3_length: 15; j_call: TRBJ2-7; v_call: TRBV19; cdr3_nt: TGTGCCAGTAGTATAGGGACAGGGCCCCAATACGAGCAGTACTTC; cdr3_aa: CASSIGTGPQYEQYF
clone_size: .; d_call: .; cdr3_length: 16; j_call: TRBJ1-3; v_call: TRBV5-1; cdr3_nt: TGCGCCAGCAGCTTGGCAGGGCCCAGGCTTGGAAACACCATATATTTT; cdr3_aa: CASSLAGPRLGNTIYF
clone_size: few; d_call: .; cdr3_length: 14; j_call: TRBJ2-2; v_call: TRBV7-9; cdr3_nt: TGTGCCAGCAGCTTAGACAGGGATACCGGGGAGCTGTTTTTT; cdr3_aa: CASSLDRDTGELFF
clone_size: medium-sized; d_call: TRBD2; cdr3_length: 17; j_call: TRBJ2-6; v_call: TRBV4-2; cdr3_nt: TGTGCCAGCAGCCAGCCGGGCGGGAGTAGTGGGGCCAACGTCCTGACTTTC; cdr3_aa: CASSQPGGSSGANVLTF
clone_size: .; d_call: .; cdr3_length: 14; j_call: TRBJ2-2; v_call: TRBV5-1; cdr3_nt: TGCGCCAGCAGCCGGGGTGAGAACACCGGGGAGCTGTTTTTT; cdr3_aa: CASSRGENTGELFF
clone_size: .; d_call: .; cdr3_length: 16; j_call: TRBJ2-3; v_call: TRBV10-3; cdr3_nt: TGTGCCATCAGTGGCTCAGGGGGACTGAGCACAGATACGCAGTATTTT; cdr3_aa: CAISGSGGLSTDTQYF
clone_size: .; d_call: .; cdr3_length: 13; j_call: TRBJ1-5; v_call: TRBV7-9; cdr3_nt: TGTGCCAGCAGCCTGGACTCCAATCAGCCCCAGCATTTT; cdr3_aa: CASSLDSNQPQHF
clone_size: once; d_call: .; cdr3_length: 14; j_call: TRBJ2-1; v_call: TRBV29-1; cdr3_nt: TGCAGCGCAGGATCCGGGATTAGGCGCCATGAGCAGTTCTTC; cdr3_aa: CSAGSGIRRHEQFF
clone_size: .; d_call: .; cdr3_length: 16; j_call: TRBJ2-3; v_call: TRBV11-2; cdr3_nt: TGTGCCAGCAGCTTAGGTGGCAGATTTGAGACAGATACGCAGTATTTT; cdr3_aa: CASSLGGRFETDTQYF
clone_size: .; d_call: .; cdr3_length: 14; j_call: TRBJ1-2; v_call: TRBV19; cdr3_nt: TGTGCCAGTAGAATCGGGACGGTGGAATATGGCTACACCTTC; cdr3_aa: CASRIGTVEYGYTF
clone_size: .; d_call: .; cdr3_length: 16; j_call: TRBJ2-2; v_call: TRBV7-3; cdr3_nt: TGTGCCAGCAGCATAAACCCGACAGCGAACACCGGGGAGCTGTTTTTT; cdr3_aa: CASSINPTANTGELFF
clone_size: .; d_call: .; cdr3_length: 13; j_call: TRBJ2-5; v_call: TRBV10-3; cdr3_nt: TGTGCCATCAGGAGCCAAGAACGCGAGACCCAGTACTTC; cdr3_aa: CAIRSQERETQYF
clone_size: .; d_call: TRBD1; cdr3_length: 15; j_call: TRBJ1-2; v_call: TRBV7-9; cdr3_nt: TGTGCCAGCAGCCCCCTAGGACAGGCAATCTATGGCTACACCTTC; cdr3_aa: CASSPLGQAIYGYTF
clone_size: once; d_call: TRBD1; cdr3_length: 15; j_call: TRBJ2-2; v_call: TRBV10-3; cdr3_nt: TGTGCCACCACGGACAGGGGCACCAACACCGGGGAGCTGTTTTTT; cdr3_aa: CATTDRGTNTGELFF
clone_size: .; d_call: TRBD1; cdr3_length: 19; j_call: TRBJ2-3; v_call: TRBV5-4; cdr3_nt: TGTGCCAGCAGCTTGGTTCTATCCAAATCGGACAGGGCCACAGATACGCAGTATTTT; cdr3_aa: CASSLVLSKSDRATDTQYF
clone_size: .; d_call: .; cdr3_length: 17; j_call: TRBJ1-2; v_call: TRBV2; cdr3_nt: TGTGCCAGCAGGGCCTTTGTCGGGGCGGGGAGGGGCTATGGCTACACCTTC; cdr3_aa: CASRAFVGAGRGYGYTF
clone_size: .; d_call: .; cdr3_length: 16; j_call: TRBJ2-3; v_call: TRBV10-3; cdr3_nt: TGTGCCATCAGTGAGTCGGAGGGGAGCGAGACAGATACGCAGTATTTT; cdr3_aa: CAISESEGSETDTQYF
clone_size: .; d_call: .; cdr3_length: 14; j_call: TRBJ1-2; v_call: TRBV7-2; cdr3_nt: TGTGCCAGCAGCTTGGACCCAGCTAACTATGGCTACACCTTC; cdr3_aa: CASSLDPANYGYTF
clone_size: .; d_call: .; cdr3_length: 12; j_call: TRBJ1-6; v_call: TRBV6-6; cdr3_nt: TGTGCCAGCAGGGAGGGTAATTCACCCCTCCACTTT; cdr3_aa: CASREGNSPLHF
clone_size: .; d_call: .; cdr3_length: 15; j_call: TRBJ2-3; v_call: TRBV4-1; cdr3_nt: TGCGCCAGCAGCCAAGTAACTAGTGTCCCAGATACGCAGTATTTT; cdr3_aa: CASSQVTSVPDTQYF
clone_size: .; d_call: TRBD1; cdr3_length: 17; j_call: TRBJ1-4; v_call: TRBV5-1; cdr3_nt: TGCGCCAGCAGCGTAACGGGACAGGGGGCCGGTAATGAAAAACTGTTTTTT; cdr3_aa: CASSVTGQGAGNEKLFF
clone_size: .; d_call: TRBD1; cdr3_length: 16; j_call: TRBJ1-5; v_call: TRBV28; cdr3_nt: TGTGCCAGCAGTTTATTCTCGGACAGGGAAAATCAGCCCCAGCATTTT; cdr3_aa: CASSLFSDRENQPQHF
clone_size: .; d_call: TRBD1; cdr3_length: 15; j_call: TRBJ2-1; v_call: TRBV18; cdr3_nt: TGTGCCAGCTCACCGCCCGGGACAGGGAACAATGAGCAGTTCTTC; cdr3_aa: CASSPPGTGNNEQFF
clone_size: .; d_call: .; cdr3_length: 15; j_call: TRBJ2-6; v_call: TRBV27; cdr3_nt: TGTGCCAGCAGGAGGAGCCTCTCTGGGGCCAACGTCCTGACTTTC; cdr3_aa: CASRRSLSGANVLTF
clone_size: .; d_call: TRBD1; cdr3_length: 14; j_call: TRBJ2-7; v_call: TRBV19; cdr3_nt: TGTGCCAGTAGTAGCCGGGACAGGGTATTCGAGCAGTACTTC; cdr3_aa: CASSSRDRVFEQYF
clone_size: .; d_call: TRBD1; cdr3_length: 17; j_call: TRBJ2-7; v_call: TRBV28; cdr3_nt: TGTGCCAGCAGCCGCCACGCCTCCGGGACAGGGAGCTACGAGCAGTACTTC; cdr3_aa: CASSRHASGTGSYEQYF
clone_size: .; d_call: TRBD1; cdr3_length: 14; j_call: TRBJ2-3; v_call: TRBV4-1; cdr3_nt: TGCGCCAGCAGCCAACAGACAGGGACAGATACGCAGTATTTT; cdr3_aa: CASSQQTGTDTQYF
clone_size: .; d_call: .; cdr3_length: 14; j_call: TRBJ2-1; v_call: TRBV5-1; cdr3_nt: TGCGCCAGCGACTCGGGCCTACTTGGAAATGAGCAGTTCTTC; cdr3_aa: CASDSGLLGNEQFF
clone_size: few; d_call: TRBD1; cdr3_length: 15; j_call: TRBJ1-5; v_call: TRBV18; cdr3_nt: TGTGCCAGCTCACCGGGACAGGGAGATTCTCAGCCCCAGCATTTT; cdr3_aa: CASSPGQGDSQPQHF
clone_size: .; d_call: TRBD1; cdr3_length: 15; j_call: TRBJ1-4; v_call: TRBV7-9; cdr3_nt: TGTGCCAGCAGCTTAGCAGGACAGGGATCTGAAAAACTGTTTTTT; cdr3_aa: CASSLAGQGSEKLFF
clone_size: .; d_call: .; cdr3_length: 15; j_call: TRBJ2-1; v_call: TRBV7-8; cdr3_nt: TGTGCCAGCAGCTTATCCATGAGCTCCTACAATGAGCAGTTCTTC; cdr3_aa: CASSLSMSSYNEQFF
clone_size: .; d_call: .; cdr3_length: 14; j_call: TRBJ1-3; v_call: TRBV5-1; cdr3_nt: TGCGCCAGCAGCGCGGGGGACTCTGGAAACACCATATATTTT; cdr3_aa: CASSAGDSGNTIYF
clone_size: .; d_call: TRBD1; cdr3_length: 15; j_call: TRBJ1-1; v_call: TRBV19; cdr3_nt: TGTGCAAGTAAATCCGCAGGGGGCGGGAGAGCTGAAGCTTTCTTT; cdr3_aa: CASKSAGGGRAEAFF
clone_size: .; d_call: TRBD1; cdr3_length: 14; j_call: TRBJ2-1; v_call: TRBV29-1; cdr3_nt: TGCAGCGTTGAGGGACAGGCCTCCTACAATGAGCAGTTCTTC; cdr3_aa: CSVEGQASYNEQFF
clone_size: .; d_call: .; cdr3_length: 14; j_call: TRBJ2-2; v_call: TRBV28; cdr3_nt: TGTGCCAGCAGTCCTGGACAGAACACCGGGGAGCTGTTTTTT; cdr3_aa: CASSPGQNTGELFF
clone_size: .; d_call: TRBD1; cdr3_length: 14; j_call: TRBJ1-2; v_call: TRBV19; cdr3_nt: TGTGCCAGTAGGACCCAAGGGGGCGACTATGGCTACACCTTC; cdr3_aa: CASRTQGGDYGYTF
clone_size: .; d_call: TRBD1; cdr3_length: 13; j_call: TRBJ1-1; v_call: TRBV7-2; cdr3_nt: TGTGCCAGCAGTCGACAGGGGACCACTGAAGCTTTCTTT; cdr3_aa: CASSRQGTTEAFF
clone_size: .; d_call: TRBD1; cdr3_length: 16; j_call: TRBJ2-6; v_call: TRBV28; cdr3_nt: TGTGCCAGCAGTAAGGACCAGGGGGCTGGGGCCAACGTCCTGACTTTC; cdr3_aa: CASSKDQGAGANVLTF
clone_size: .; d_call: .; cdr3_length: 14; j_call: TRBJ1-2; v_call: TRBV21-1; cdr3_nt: TGTGCCAGCAGCAAAACCGGACAGTGTTATGGCTACACCTTC; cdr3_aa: CASSKTGQCYGYTF
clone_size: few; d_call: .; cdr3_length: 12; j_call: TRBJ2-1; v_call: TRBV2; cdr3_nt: TGTGCCAGCAGCGTACAGGGTAATGAGCAGTTCTTC; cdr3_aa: CASSVQGNEQFF
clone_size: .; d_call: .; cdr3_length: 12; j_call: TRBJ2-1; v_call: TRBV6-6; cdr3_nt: TGTGCCAGCACCCCGAGGTACAATGAGCAGTTCTTC; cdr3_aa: CASTPRYNEQFF
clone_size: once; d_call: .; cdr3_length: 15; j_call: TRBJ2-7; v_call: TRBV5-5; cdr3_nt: TGTGCCAGCAGGGTCGCCGGGACGGCCCCCTACGAGCAGTACTTC; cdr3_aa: CASRVAGTAPYEQYF
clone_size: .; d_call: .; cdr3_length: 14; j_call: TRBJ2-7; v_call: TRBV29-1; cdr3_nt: TGCAGCGCCGGCGAGGGAGGGGGCTCCTACGAGCAGTACTTC; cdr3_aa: CSAGEGGGSYEQYF
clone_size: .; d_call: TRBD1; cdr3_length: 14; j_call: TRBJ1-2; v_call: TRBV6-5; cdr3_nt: TGTGCCAGCAGTTACGGACAGGGAGGCTATGGCTACACCTTC; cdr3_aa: CASSYGQGGYGYTF
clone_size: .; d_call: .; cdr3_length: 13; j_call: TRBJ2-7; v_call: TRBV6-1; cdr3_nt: TGTGCCAGCAGTGAAGCCCTCAGGAGGGAGCAGTACTTC; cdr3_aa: CASSEALRREQYF
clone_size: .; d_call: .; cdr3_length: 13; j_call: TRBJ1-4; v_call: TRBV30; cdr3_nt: TGTGCCTGGAGTGTTGGGAGAGGGGAAAAACTGTTTTTT; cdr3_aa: CAWSVGRGEKLFF
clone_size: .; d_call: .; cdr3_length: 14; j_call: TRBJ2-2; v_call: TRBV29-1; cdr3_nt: TGCAGCGTTGTAAAAATAGGGAACACCGGGGAGCTGTTTTTT; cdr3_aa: CSVVKIGNTGELFF
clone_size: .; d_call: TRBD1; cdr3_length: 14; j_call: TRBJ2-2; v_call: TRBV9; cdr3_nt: TGTGCCAGCAGTTCAGACAGGGACACCGGGGAGCTGTTTTTT; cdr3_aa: CASSSDRDTGELFF
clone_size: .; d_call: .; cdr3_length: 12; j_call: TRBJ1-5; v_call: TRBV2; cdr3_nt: TGTGCCAGCATGGGGGGCAATCAGCCCCAGCATTTT; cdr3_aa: CASMGGNQPQHF